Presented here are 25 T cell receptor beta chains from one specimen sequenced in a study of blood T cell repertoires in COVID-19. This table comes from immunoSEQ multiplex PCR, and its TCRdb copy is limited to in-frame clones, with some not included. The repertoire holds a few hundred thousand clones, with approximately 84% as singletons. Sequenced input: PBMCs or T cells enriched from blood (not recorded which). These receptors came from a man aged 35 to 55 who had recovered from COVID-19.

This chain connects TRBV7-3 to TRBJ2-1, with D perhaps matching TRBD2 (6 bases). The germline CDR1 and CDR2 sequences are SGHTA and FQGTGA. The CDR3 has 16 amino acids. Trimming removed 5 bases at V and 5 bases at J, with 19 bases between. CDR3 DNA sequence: TGTGCCAGCAGCAAACCTGGCGAGCGGGTGAACAATGAGCAGTTCTTC. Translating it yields CASSKPGERVNNEQFF.

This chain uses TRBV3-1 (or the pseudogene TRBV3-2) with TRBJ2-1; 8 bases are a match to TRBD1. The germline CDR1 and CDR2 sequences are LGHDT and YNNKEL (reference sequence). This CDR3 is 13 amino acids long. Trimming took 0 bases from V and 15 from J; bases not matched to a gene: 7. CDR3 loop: CASSQEGRQGWFF. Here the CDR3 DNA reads TGTGCCAGCAGCCAAGAGGGAAGACAGGGGTGGTTCTTC.

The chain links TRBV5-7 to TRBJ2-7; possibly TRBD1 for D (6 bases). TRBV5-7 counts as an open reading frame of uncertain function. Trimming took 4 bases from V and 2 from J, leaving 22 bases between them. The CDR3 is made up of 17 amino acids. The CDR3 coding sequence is TGTGCCAGCAGCCTTGGGGACCTACGTGACAGGCCCTACGAGCAGTACTTC. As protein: CASSLGDLRDRPYEQYF.

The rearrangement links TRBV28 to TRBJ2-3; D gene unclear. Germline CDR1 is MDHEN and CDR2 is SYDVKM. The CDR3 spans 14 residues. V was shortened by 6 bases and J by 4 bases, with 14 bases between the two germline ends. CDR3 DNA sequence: TGTGCCAGCAGCGGAGCCTCCACATCAGATACGCAGTATTTT. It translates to CASSGASTSDTQYF. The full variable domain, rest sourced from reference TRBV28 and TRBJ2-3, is DVKVTQSSRYLVKRTGEKVFLECVQDMDHENMFWYRQDPGLGLRLIYFSYDVKMKEKGDIPEGYSVSREKKERFSLILESASTNQTSMYLCASSGASTSDTQYFGPGTRLTVL.

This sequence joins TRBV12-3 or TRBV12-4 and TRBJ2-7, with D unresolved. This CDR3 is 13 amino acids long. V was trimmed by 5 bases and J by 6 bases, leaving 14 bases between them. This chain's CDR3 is CASSHSPSGEQYF. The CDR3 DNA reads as TGTGCCAGCAGTCATAGCCCTTCCGGCGAGCAGTACTTC.

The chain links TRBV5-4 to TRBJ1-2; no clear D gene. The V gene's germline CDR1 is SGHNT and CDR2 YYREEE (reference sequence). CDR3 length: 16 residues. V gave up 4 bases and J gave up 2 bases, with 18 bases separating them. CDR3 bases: TGTGCCAGCAGCCCCCCCGGAGCGGTTGTAAACTATGGCTACACCTTC. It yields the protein CASSPPGAVVNYGYTF.

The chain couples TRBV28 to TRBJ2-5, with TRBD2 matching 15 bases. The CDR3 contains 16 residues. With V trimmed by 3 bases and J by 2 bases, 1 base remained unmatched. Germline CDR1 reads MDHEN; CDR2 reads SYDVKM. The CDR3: CASSLGLAGGQETQYF. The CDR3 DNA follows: TGTGCCAGCAGTTTGGGACTAGCGGGAGGACAAGAGACCCAGTACTTC.

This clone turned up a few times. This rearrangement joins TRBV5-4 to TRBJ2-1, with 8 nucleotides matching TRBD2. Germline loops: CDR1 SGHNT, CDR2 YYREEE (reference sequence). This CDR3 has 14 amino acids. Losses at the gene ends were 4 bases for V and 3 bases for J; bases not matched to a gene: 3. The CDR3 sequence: CASSASGSYNEQFF. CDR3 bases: TGTGCCAGCAGCGCAAGCGGGAGCTACAATGAGCAGTTCTTC.

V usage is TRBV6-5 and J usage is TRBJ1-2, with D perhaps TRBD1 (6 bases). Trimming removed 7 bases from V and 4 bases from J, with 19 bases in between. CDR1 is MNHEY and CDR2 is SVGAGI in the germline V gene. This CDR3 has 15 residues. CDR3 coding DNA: TGTGCCAGCAACCCCGAGGGGGGGATTGGCTATGGCTACACCTTC. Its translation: CASNPEGGIGYGYTF.

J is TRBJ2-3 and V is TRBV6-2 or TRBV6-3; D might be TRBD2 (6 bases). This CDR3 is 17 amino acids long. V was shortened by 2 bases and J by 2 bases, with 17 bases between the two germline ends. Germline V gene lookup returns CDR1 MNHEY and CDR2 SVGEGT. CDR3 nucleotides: TGTGCCAGCAGTTACCCCCCCGAGCGGGCCTTCACAGATACGCAGTATTTT. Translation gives CASSYPPERAFTDTQYF.

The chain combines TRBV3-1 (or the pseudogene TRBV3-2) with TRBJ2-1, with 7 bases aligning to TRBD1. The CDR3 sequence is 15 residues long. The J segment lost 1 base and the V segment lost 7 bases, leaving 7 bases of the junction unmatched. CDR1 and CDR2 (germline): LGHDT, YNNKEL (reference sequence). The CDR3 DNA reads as TGTGCCAGCACCCAGGAACAGGGGTCCTACAATGAGCAGTTCTTC. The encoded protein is CASTQEQGSYNEQFF.

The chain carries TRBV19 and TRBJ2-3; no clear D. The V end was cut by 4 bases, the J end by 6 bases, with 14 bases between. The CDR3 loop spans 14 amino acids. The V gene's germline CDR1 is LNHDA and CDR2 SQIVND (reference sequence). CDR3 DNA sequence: TGTGCCAGTAGTAAGTGGGCAGCCCGGGATACGCAGTATTTT. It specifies CASSKWAARDTQYF.

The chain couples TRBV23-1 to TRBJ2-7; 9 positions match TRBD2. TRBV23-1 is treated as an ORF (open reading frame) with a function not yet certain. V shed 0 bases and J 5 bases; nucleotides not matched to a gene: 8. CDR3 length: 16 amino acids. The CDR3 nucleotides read TGCGCCAGCAGTCAATCTATGGCGGGGGGGTTCAACGAGCAGTACTTC. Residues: CASSQSMAGGFNEQYF.

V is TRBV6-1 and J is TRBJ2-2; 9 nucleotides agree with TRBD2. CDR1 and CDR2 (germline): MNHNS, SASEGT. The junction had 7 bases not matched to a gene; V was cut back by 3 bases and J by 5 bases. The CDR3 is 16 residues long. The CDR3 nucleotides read TGTGCCAGCAGTGATGACAGTCTAGCGGGAACCGGGGAGCTGTTTTTT. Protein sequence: CASSDDSLAGTGELFF.

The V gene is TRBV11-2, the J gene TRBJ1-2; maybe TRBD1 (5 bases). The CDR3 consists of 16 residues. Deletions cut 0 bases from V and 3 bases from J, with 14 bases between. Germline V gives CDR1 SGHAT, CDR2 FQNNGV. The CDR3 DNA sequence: TGTGCCAGCAGCTTAGATATACAGGACCCTTACTATGGCTACACCTTC. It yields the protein CASSLDIQDPYYGYTF.

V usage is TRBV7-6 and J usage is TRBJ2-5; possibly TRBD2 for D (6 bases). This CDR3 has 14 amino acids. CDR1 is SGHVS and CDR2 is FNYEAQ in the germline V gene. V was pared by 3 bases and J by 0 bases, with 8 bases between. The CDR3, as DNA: TGTGCCAGCAGCTTCTCGGGGGACCAAGAGACCCAGTACTTC. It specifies CASSFSGDQETQYF.

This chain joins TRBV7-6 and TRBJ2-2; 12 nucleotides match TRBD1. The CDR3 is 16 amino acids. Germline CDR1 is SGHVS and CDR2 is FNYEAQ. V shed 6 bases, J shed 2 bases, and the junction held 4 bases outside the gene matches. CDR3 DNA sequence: TGTGCCAGCAGTCGGGGACAGGGGGCTAACACCGGGGAGCTGTTTTTT. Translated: CASSRGQGANTGELFF.

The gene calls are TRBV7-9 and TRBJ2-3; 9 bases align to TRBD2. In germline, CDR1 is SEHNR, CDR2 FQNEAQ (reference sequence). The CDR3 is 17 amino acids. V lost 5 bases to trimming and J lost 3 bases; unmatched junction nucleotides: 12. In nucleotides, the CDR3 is TGTGCCAGCAGCCCGAGGTCGGCGGGAGGGCCGACAGATACGCAGTATTTT. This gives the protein CASSPRSAGGPTDTQYF.

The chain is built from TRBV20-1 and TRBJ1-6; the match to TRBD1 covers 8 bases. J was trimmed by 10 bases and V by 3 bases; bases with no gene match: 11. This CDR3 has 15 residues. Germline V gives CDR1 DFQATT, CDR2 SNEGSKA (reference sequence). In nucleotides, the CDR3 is TGCAGTGCTAGTGGAGTGGGGCAGGGGGCCTCACCCCTCCACTTT. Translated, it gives CSASGVGQGASPLHF.

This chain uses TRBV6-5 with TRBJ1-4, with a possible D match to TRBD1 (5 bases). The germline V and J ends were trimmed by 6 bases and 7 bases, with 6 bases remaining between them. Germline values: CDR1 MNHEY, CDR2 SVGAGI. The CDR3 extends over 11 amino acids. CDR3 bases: TGTGCCAGCAGCGACAGTGAAAAACTGTTTTTT. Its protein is CASSDSEKLFF.

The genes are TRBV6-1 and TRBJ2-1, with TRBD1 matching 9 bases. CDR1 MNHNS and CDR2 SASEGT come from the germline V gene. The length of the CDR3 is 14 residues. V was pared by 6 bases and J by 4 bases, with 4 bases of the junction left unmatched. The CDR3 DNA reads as TGTGCCAGCAGAGGGACAGGGCCATACAATGAGCAGTTCTTC. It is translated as CASRGTGPYNEQFF.

The CDR3 here is CASRGTGSDTQYF. CDR3 in DNA: TGTGCCAGCAGAGGGACAGGATCAGATACGCAGTATTTT. The chain uses TRBV6-5 and TRBJ2-3; 8 positions match TRBD1. Germline V lookup: CDR1 MNHEY, CDR2 SVGAGI. This CDR3 comprises 13 residues. V lost 6 bases to trimming and J lost 4 bases; unmatched junction nucleotides: 3.

The CDR3 here is CASSLDPAGGKNEQFF. The CDR3 nucleotides read TGTGCCAGCAGCTTAGATCCGGCAGGGGGGAAAAATGAGCAGTTCTTC. The rearrangement links TRBV7-2 to TRBJ2-1; D may be TRBD1 (7 bases). Between the trimmed V and J ends, which lost 1 base and 7 bases, there was a span of 17 bases. This CDR3 spans 16 amino acids. CDR1 and CDR2 from the germline V gene are SGHTA and FQGNSA. Filled out from reference TRBV7-2 and TRBJ2-1, the complete variable domain reads GAGVSQSPSNKVTEKGKDVELRCDPISGHTALYWYRQSLGQGLEFLIYFQGNSAPDKSGLPSDRFSAERTGGSVSTLTIQRTQQEDSAVYLCASSLDPAGGKNEQFFGPGTRLTVL.

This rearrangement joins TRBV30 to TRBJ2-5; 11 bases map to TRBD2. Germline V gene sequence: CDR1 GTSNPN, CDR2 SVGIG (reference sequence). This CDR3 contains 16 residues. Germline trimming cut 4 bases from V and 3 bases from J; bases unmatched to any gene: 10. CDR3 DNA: TGTGCCTGGATTCCAAGGGAGACTAGCGGGAAAGAGACCCAGTACTTC. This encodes CAWIPRETSGKETQYF.

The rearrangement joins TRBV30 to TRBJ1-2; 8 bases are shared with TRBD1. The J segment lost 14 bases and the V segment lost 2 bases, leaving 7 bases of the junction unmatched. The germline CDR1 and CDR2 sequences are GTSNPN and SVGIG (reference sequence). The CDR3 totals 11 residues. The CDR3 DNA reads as TGTGCCTGGAGTCCAGGACAGGGTGAAACCTTC. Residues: CAWSPGQGETF.